Shown below are 15 T cell receptor beta chains from a single sample sequenced in a study of a mutant IDH1 vaccine in newly diagnosed glioma. The data were produced by immunoSEQ multiplex PCR, yet TCRdb's version contains in-frame clones alone and is incomplete. In the table there are approximately 66,000 clones, 84% of which are singletons. The time point denotes: week 35, safety follow-up. The study gave 300 ug of mutant IDH1 20-mer peptide per vaccine dose, with topical imiquimod. Their recognized antigens are unknown. The specimen was PBMCs, collected from a glioma patient whose treatment included an IDH1 peptide vaccine. Receptor source: a young man with glioma.

The chain joins TRBV5-8 to TRBJ2-7, with 8 bases matching TRBD1. V lost 4 bases, J lost 2 bases, and 5 bases stayed unmatched. Germline V gene data show CDR1 as SGHTS and CDR2 as YDEGEE. This CDR3 comprises 14 residues. DNA of the CDR3: TGTGCCAGCAGCCGGGACAGGTACACCTACGAGCAGTACTTC. Protein product: CASSRDRYTYEQYF.

The chain has TRBV7-6 and TRBJ2-7; 9 nucleotides match TRBD1. There are 14 residues in the CDR3. Germline V lookup: CDR1 SGHVS, CDR2 FNYEAQ. The trim removed 5 bases at V and 1 base at J, leaving 3 bases unmatched. CDR3 residues: CASSPGTGSYEQYF. The CDR3 coding sequence is TGTGCCAGCAGCCCCGGGACAGGGTCCTACGAGCAGTACTTC.

This chain joins TRBV9 and TRBJ2-3; TRBD1 aligns across 7 bases. The germline V gene encodes CDR1 SGDLS and CDR2 YYNGEE. The CDR3 sequence is 13 residues long. Trimming removed 4 bases from V and 4 bases from J; junction bases left unmatched: 3. CDR3 sequence reads: CASSSTGPDTQYF. In nucleotides, the CDR3 is TGTGCCAGCAGCTCGACAGGGCCAGATACGCAGTATTTT.

V gene TRBV21-1 combines with J gene TRBJ2-7; the D segment call TRBD2 is taken from the table without a DNA check. TRBV21-1 is a listed pseudogene. CDR3 size: 15 residues. This CDR3 is CASSKIQRAPYEQYF. DNA for the CDR3: TGTGCCAGCAGCAAAATACAGCGGGCCCCCTACGAGCAGTACTTC.

The chain employs TRBV2 and TRBJ1-3; D call uncertain. Germline CDR1 and CDR2: SNHLY and FYNNEI. CDR3 length: 14 residues. The germline V and J ends were trimmed by 6 bases and 4 bases, with 13 bases remaining between them. The CDR3 here is CASRSPGPGNTIYF. The CDR3 DNA is TGTGCCAGCAGGAGCCCCGGGCCAGGAAACACCATATATTTT.

V gene TRBV27 combines with J gene TRBJ2-3; D gene unclear. Germline CDR1 MNHEY, CDR2 SMNVEV (reference sequence). The CDR3 extends over 13 amino acids. The V gene lost 5 bases and the J gene lost 1 base, with 7 bases spanning the gap. The DNA of the CDR3 is TGTGCCAGCAGTCCCCTCGGCACAGATACGCAGTATTTT. Translation: CASSPLGTDTQYF.

V usage is TRBV10-3 and J usage is TRBJ2-1, with D tentatively TRBD1 or TRBD2 (5 bases each). Looked up from germline, CDR1 is ENHRY and CDR2 is SYGVKD. The CDR3 sequence is 11 residues long. V was cut by 11 bases and J by 4 bases, with 9 bases left in between. The DNA for the CDR3 is TGTGCCTCGAGGGGTTACAATGAGCAGTTCTTC. Encoded protein: CASRGYNEQFF.

V and J are TRBV21-1 and TRBJ2-1; TRBD2, the table's D call, was not compared with the DNA. TRBV21-1 is a recognized pseudogene. The CDR3 covers 15 residues. The CDR3 nucleotides are TGTGCCAGCAGCAACGTTCGGAGGGGCGGCAATGAGCAGTTCTTC. Its protein product is CASSNVRRGGNEQFF.

This clone was observed a few times. The chain couples TRBV9 to TRBJ1-5; tentative D call: TRBD1 (5 bases). Germline V gene lookup returns CDR1 SGDLS and CDR2 YYNGEE. The CDR3 spans 13 residues. V lost 1 base and J lost 9, with 11 bases in between. The CDR3 DNA is TGTGCCAGCAGCGTACAGGGTGACTGGCCCCAGCATTTT. Protein: CASSVQGDWPQHF.

This sequence joins TRBV5-4 and TRBJ1-2, with 7 bases aligning to TRBD1. The V gene end was trimmed by 4 bases and the J gene end by 3 bases; junction bases not matched to a gene: 12. The CDR3 totals 16 residues. Germline V gene sequence: CDR1 SGHNT, CDR2 YYREEE (reference sequence). The chain's CDR3 is CASSLRGGANYYGYTF. CDR3 DNA: TGTGCCAGCAGCCTCAGGGGGGGCGCAAATTACTATGGCTACACCTTC.

CDR3 bases: TGTGCCAGCAGCCCTGATAGCGGGGGCTACAATGAGCAGTTCTTC. Amino acid sequence: CASSPDSGGYNEQFF. The V and J genes are TRBV27 and TRBJ2-1, with 9 bases aligning to TRBD2. V lost 6 bases to trimming and J lost 3 bases; unmatched junction nucleotides: 6. CDR3 length equals 15 residues. Germline CDR1 reads MNHEY; CDR2 reads SMNVEV (reference sequence).

The V and J genes are TRBV5-1 and TRBJ1-4; 7 positions match TRBD1. The CDR3 sequence is 15 residues long. The V and J ends lost 0 bases and 5 bases, in that order; junction bases with no gene match: 4. Per germline, CDR1 SGHRS and CDR2 YFSETQ. The CDR3 sequence: CASSLGQGINEKLFF. CDR3 DNA: TGCGCCAGCAGCTTGGGACAGGGAATAAATGAAAAACTGTTTTTT.

The chain couples TRBV11-2 to TRBJ1-2; a weak D match, TRBD1 (6 bases). Trimming cost V 0 bases and J 8 bases, with 19 bases left between them. The CDR3 contains 16 residues. CDR1 and CDR2 from the germline V gene are SGHAT and FQNNGV. CDR3 residues: CASSLDPGARSFGYTF. As DNA, the CDR3 is TGTGCCAGCAGCTTAGATCCGGGGGCGCGTTCGTTCGGCTACACCTTC. Supplemented by reference TRBV11-2 and TRBJ1-2, the full variable domain reads EAGVAQSPRYKIIEKRQSVAFWCNPISGHATLYWYQQILGQGPKLLIQFQNNGVVDDSQLPKDRFSAERLKGVDSTLKIQPAKLEDSAVYLCASSLDPGARSFGYTFGSGTRLTVV.

The chain combines TRBV7-9 with TRBJ2-7; 9 nucleotides line up with TRBD1. With V trimmed by 5 bases and J by 2 bases, 4 bases remained unmatched. This CDR3 comprises 14 residues. The V gene's germline CDR1 is SEHNR and CDR2 FQNEAQ (reference sequence). For the CDR3, the DNA is TGTGCCAGCAGCGTGGGACAGGGCACCTACGAGCAGTACTTC. Its translation: CASSVGQGTYEQYF.

The rearrangement uses TRBV18 and TRBJ1-4, with 8 bases lining up with TRBD1. With V trimmed by 3 bases and J by 3 bases, 0 bases remained unmatched. Germline values: CDR1 KGHSH, CDR2 LQKENI. This CDR3 is 14 amino acids long. Written as DNA, the CDR3 is TGTGCCAGCTCACCGGACAGGGCTAATGAAAAACTGTTTTTT. It yields the protein CASSPDRANEKLFF.